This T cell receptor beta chain was profiled in a study of cytomegalovirus exposure and HLA in healthy donors. Trimming removed 0 bases at V and 1 base at J, with 10 bases between. The V gene's germline CDR1 is LGHNA and CDR2 YNFKEQ. The CDR3 extends over 15 amino acids. PCR employed 60 Vbeta and 13 Jbeta primers. Produced via immunoSEQ multiplex PCR; TCRdb's table is partial and in-frame only. The sample holds about 200,000 clones, approximately 78% seen once. Material: PBMCs. V gene TRBV4-2 combines with J gene TRBJ2-7; tentative D call: TRBD1 (6 bases). The clonotype was recovered from a woman in her 30s in good health and CMV-seropositive. In nucleotides, the CDR3 is TGTGCCAGCAGCCAAGATGAGACAGGTTCCTACGAGCAGTACTTC. It translates to CASSQDETGSYEQYF.